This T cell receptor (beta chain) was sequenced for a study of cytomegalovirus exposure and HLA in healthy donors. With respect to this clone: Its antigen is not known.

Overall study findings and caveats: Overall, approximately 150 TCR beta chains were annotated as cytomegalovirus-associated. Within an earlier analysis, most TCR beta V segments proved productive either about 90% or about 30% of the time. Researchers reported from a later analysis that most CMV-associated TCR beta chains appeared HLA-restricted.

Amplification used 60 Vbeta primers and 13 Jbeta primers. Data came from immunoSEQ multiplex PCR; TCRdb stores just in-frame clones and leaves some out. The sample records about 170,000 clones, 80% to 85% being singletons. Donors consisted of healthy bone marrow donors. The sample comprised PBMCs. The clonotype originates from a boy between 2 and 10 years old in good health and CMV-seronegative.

This CDR3 reads CSVEGSHERGWGGSYNEQFF. CDR3 DNA: TGCAGCGTTGAAGGCTCGCACGAGCGTGGTTGGGGGGGGTCCTACAATGAGCAGTTCTTC. This chain joins TRBV29-1 and TRBJ2-1; TRBD2 aligns across 7 bases. The germline gives CDR1 SQVTM, CDR2 ANQGSEA. This CDR3 has 20 amino acids. Losses at the gene ends were 1 base for V and 1 base for J; bases not matched to a gene: 19.